Presented here are 14 T cell receptor beta chains from one specimen sequenced in a study of identical twins. TCRdb re-analysed the 5' RACE reads in MiXCR, keeping a single row per CDR3 protein. Of fewer than 800,000 distinct CDR3 sequences in the sample, roughly 7.1% were seen once. In addition, the sample was reused for a study of yellow fever vaccine responses in identical twins.

Input material: PBMCs. Source of these receptors: a woman aged 18-35 years in good health.

The chain employs TRBV24-1 and TRBJ2-2, with TRBD2 as a possible D gene (5 bases). The CDR3 has 13 amino acids. V gave up 5 bases and J gave up 7 bases, with 10 bases separating them. Germline CDR1 KGHDR, CDR2 SFDVKD. This CDR3 reads CATSGEGVGELFF. For the CDR3, the DNA is TGTGCCACCAGTGGAGAGGGAGTCGGGGAGCTGTTTTTT.

This clonotype has more than one count but fewer than ten. The chain has TRBV7-2 and TRBJ2-5, with a possible D match to TRBD1 (6 bases). V gave up 5 bases and J gave up 2 bases, with 18 bases separating them. Germline CDR1 is SGHTA and CDR2 is FQGNSA. The CDR3 spans 16 residues. For the CDR3, the DNA is TGTGCCAGCAGCCCCACCTCGGGACACGGACAAGAGACCCAGTACTTC. Protein: CASSPTSGHGQETQYF.

The chain uses TRBV5-1 and TRBJ2-5; D not resolved. With 0 bases removed from V and 7 bases from J, the gap between germline ends came to 13 bases. Per germline, CDR1 SGHRS and CDR2 YFSETQ. There are 14 residues in the CDR3. CDR3 nucleotide sequence: TGCGCCAGCAGCTTGGATCCCCTGGCCGGGACCCAGTACTTC. Translated, it gives CASSLDPLAGTQYF. The variable domain in full, completed from reference TRBV5-1 and TRBJ2-5, reads KAGVTQTPRYLIKTRGQQVTLSCSPISGHRSVSWYQQTPGQGLQFLFEYFSETQRNKGNFPGRFSGRQFSNSRSEMNVSTLELGDSALYLCASSLDPLAGTQYFGPGTRLLVL.

This clonotype appeared a few times. This chain uses TRBV10-2 with TRBJ2-1; 7 bases are shared with TRBD2. This CDR3 contains 18 residues. Germline CDR1 reads WSHSY; CDR2 reads SAAADI. The J segment lost 6 bases and the V segment lost 7 bases, leaving 21 bases of the junction unmatched. The CDR3 nucleotides read TGCGCCAGCACTATCCTTCCTACCGGACTAGTGGCACGCAATGAGCAGTTCTTC. This encodes CASTILPTGLVARNEQFF.

The CDR3 loop reads CSARTSGTYNEQFF. The DNA for the CDR3 is TGCAGTGCTAGAACTAGCGGCACCTACAATGAGCAGTTCTTC. This chain connects TRBV20-1 to TRBJ2-1; TRBD2 agrees at 8 bases. The CDR3 contains 14 residues. V shed 2 bases and J 2 bases; nucleotides not matched to a gene: 2. CDR1 and CDR2 (germline): DFQATT, SNEGSKA (reference sequence).

This clonotype showed up just a few times. V and J are TRBV6-5 and TRBJ2-2; TRBD2 matches 11 bases. V lost 4 bases and J lost 3; bases outside the gene matches: 4. CDR3 size: 16 residues. Germline V gene data show CDR1 as MNHEY and CDR2 as SVGAGI. CDR3 nucleotide sequence: TGTGCCAGCAGTTCGGGACTAGCGGAGGACACCGGGGAGCTGTTTTTT. It codes for CASSSGLAEDTGELFF.

This clonotype showed up just a few times. The chain combines TRBV7-6 with TRBJ2-1, with 10 bases fitting TRBD1. This CDR3 has 20 residues. In germline, CDR1 is SGHVS, CDR2 FNYEAQ. Trimming removed 0 bases from V and 4 bases from J; junction bases left unmatched: 15. CDR3 protein: CASSLAPGTGAIQTYNEQFF. Here the CDR3 DNA reads TGTGCCAGCAGCTTAGCGCCCGGGACAGGGGCCATACAGACTTACAATGAGCAGTTCTTC.

V is TRBV7-9 and J is TRBJ2-5; 9 bases match TRBD2. CDR3 length: 13 amino acids. In germline, CDR1 is SEHNR, CDR2 FQNEAQ (reference sequence). This CDR3 is CGSGVAGEETQYF. The DNA of the CDR3 is TGTGGCTCGGGGGTAGCGGGAGAAGAGACCCAGTACTTC. Filled out from reference TRBV7-9 and TRBJ2-5, the complete variable domain reads DTGVSQNPRHKITKRGQNVTFRCDPISEHNRLYWYRQTLGQGPEFLTYFQNEAQLEKSRLLSDRFSAERPKGSFSTLEIQRTEQGDSAMYLCGSGVAGEETQYFGPGTRLLVL.

This clonotype has at least ten counts. This chain links TRBV20-1 with TRBJ2-1; D gene unclear. Germline V lookup: CDR1 DFQATT, CDR2 SNEGSKA (reference sequence). The CDR3 is 14 residues long. Trimming shortened V by 3 bases and J by 0 bases, and 9 bases separated the two germline ends. DNA of the CDR3: TGCAGTGCTAGTAAGACAAGCTCCTACAATGAGCAGTTCTTC. Amino acids: CSASKTSSYNEQFF.

This sequence joins TRBV4-1 and TRBJ1-4, with D perhaps TRBD1 (5 bases). The ends were cut back, 0 bases at V and 4 bases at J, with 9 bases in the middle. The germline gives CDR1 MGHRA, CDR2 YSYEKL. The CDR3 has 15 residues. The CDR3 DNA reads TGCGCCAGCAGCCAAGAAAGGGGAGGTAATGAAAAACTGTTTTTT. Protein: CASSQERGGNEKLFF.

The V and J genes are TRBV28 and TRBJ2-7, with TRBD1 as a possible D gene (6 bases). Germline CDR1 reads MDHEN; CDR2 reads SYDVKM. Trimming removed 6 bases at V and 5 bases at J, with 23 bases between. The CDR3 runs to 16 residues. In DNA, the CDR3 is TGTGCCAGCAGCCCAATACCACAGGGCAAAGGCGACGAGCAGTACGTC. Translation: CASSPIPQGKGDEQYV.

Only a few counts were recorded for this clonotype. This chain links TRBV12-3 or TRBV12-4 with TRBJ2-3; unclear D gene. This CDR3 comprises 16 residues. Trimming removed 2 bases from V and 2 bases from J, with 14 bases in between. As DNA, the CDR3 is TGTGCCAGCAGTTTAAGATTCCGTCAACTCACAGATACGCAGTATTTT. The encoded protein is CASSLRFRQLTDTQYF.

The V gene is TRBV6-5, the J gene TRBJ1-4, with 8 bases fitting TRBD1. The junction had 6 bases not matched to a gene; V was cut back by 3 bases and J by 6 bases. CDR3 size: 15 residues. The V gene's germline CDR1 is MNHEY and CDR2 SVGAGI. This CDR3 reads CASSYGQGRYEKLFF. The CDR3 coding sequence is TGTGCCAGCAGTTATGGACAGGGACGTTATGAAAAACTGTTTTTT.

The CDR3 protein is CASGLGDRGVYGYTF. In nucleotides, the CDR3 is TGTGCTAGTGGTTTGGGCGACAGGGGGGTCTATGGCTACACCTTC. J is TRBJ1-2 and V is TRBV12-5, with 9 bases aligning to TRBD1. Trimming removed 1 base from V and 4 bases from J; junction bases left unmatched: 4. The germline V gene has CDR1 LGHNT and CDR2 FRNRAP. The CDR3 is 15 residues long. Full variable domain (missing parts from reference TRBV12-5 and TRBJ1-2): DARVTQTPRHKVTEMGQEVTMRCQPILGHNTVFWYRQTMMQGLELLAYFRNRAPLDDSGMPKDRFSAEMPDATLATLKIQPSEPRDSAVYFCASGLGDRGVYGYTFGSGTRLTVV.